The rows below give T cell receptor beta chains drawn from one sample of a study of blood T cell repertoires in COVID-19. The method was immunoSEQ multiplex PCR; TCRdb's version includes in-frame clones alone and lacks a portion of them. The sample contains approximately 130,000 clones, around 86% of which appear only once. The sequenced sample was PBMCs or T cells enriched from blood (not recorded which). These receptors were collected from a young man who had recovered from COVID-19. The CDR3 runs from the conserved cysteine through the conserved F or W. Clone size is stated in some rows and not others, as once, few, many or a class when expanded.

TRBV19	TRBJ1-1	-	CASSPRQGANTEAFF
TRBV5-1	TRBJ2-5	-	CASSLGVSGGQETQYF
TRBV29-1	TRBJ2-7	-	CSVSGQGSYEQYF
TRBV3-1/TRBV3-2	TRBJ1-5	-	CASSQELRQPQHF
TRBV9	TRBJ2-1	-	CASSVEARRNEQFF
TRBV5-4	TRBJ2-2	few	CASSFSGPGELFF
TRBV30	TRBJ1-1	-	CAWSVGGVGTEAFF
TRBV5-4	TRBJ2-2	-	CASRIQGTNTGELFF
TRBV7-2	TRBJ2-2	-	CASSLARVNTGELFF
TRBV5-1	TRBJ2-2	-	CASRSLAGEGTGELFF
TRBV27	TRBJ1-5	-	CASRVSQAGDQPQHF
TRBV7-9	TRBJ2-1	-	CASSIAGDSYNEQFF
TRBV7-6	TRBJ2-7	once	CASSPAGIGEQYF
TRBV2	TRBJ2-7	-	CASSELRDRIYEQYF
TRBV7-3	TRBJ2-1	few	CASSSGTSAHRNEQFF
TRBV11-3	TRBJ2-1	-	CASSPGGGYNEQFF
TRBV11-2	TRBJ2-1	-	CASSVTSGNDEQFF
TRBV3-1/TRBV3-2	TRBJ1-6	-	CASSSQGLPNSPLHF
TRBV2	TRBJ1-3	-	CASCAEGRTIYF
TRBV19	TRBJ1-5	-	CASSGQGGNQPQHF
TRBV19	TRBJ1-5	-	CASSRVGRSNSNQPQHF
TRBV2	TRBJ1-2	-	CASTTGESYGYTF
TRBV6-6	TRBJ2-6	-	CAAARGAGANVLTF
TRBV6-6	TRBJ1-4	once	CASSSGGFEKLFF
TRBV4-1	TRBJ2-1	-	CASSQDMTADAYNEQFF
TRBV28	TRBJ1-6	once	CASSGYRGDNSPLHF
TRBV9	TRBJ2-7	-	CASSEDNYEQYF
TRBV5-1	TRBJ2-5	-	CASSGNAGEQETQYF
TRBV4-1	TRBJ2-1	once	CASSQSIEGANKAYNEQFF
TRBV7-9	TRBJ2-1	-	CASSLASGSSYNEQFF
TRBV7-8	TRBJ1-3	-	CASSSRDDSGNTIYF
TRBV6-2/TRBV6-3	TRBJ1-5	-	CASSYGLGGFRGSNQPQHF
TRBV5-4	TRBJ1-1	-	CASSLAGRGLEAFF